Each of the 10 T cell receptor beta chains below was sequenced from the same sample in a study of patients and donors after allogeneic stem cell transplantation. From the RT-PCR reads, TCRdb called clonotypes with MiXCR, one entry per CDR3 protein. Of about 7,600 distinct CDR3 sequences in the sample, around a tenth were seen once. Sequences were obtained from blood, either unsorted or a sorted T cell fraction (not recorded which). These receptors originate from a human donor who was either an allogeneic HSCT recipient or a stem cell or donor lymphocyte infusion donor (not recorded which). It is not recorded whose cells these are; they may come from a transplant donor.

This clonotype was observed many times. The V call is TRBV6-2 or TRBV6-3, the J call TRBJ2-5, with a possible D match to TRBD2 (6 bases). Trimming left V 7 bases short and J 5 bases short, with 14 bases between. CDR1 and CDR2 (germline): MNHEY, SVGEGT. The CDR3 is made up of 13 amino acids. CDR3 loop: CASIASVSETQYF. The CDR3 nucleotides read TGTGCCAGCATCGCTAGCGTTTCGGAGACCCAGTACTTC.

The CDR3 protein is CASSLGPANNEQFF. In nucleotides, the CDR3 is TGTGCCAGCAGCTTAGGGCCCGCTAACAATGAGCAGTTCTTC. The J gene is TRBJ2-1, the V gene TRBV7-2, with D hard to call. This CDR3 comprises 14 residues. Germline V gene lookup returns CDR1 SGHTA and CDR2 FQGNSA. Trimming took 1 base from V and 5 from J, leaving 9 bases between them. The full variable domain, completed using reference TRBV7-2 and TRBJ2-1, is GAGVSQSPSNKVTEKGKDVELRCDPISGHTALYWYRQSLGQGLEFLIYFQGNSAPDKSGLPSDRFSAERTGGSVSTLTIQRTQQEDSAVYLCASSLGPANNEQFFGPGTRLTVL.

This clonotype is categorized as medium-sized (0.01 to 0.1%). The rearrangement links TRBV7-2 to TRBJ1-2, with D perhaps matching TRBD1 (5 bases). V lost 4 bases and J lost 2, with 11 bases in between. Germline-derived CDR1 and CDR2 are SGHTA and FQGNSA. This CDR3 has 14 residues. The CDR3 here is CASSSSQANYGYTF. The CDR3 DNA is TGTGCCAGCAGCTCCTCACAGGCGAACTATGGCTACACCTTC.

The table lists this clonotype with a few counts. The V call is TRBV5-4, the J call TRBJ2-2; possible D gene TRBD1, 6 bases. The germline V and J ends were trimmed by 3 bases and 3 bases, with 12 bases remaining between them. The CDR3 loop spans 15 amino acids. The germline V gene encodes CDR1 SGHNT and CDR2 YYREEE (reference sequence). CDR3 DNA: TGTGCCAGCAGCTCGCCACGGACAGACACCGGGGAGCTGTTTTTT. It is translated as CASSSPRTDTGELFF.

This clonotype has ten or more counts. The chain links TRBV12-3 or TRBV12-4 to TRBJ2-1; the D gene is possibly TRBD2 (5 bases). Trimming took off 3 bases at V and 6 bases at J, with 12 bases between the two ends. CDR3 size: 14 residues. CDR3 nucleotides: TGTGCCAGCAGTTTGACGGGGAGAGGCAATGAGCAGTTCTTC. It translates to CASSLTGRGNEQFF.

CDR3 DNA sequence: TGTGCCAGTAGCGGAGAAACCTACGAGCAGTACTTC. Encoded protein: CASSGETYEQYF. This chain uses TRBV10-3 with TRBJ2-7, with D possibly matching TRBD2 (6 bases). This CDR3 comprises 12 residues. V shed 10 bases and J shed 2 bases, with 12 bases lying between them. Germline assignment: CDR1 ENHRY and CDR2 SYGVKD.

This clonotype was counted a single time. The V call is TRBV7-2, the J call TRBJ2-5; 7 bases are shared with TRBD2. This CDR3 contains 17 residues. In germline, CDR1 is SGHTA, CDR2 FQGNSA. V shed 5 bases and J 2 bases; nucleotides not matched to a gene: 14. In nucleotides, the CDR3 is TGTGCCAGCAGCGGCCAACCGGGCGCGGGGGATCAAGAGACCCAGTACTTC. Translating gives CASSGQPGAGDQETQYF.

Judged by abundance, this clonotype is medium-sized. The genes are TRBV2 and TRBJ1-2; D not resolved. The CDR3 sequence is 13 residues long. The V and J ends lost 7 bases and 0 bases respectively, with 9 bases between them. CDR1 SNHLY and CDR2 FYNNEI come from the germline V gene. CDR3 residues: CASKQNTNYGYTF. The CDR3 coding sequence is TGTGCCAGCAAACAGAATACTAACTATGGCTACACCTTC.

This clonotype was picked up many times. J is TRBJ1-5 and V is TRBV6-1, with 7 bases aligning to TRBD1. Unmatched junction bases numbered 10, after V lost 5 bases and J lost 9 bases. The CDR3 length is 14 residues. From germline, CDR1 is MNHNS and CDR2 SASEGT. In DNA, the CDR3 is TGTGCCAGCAGTACTGAGACAGGGACATCGCCCCAGCATTTT. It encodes CASSTETGTSPQHF.

In DNA, the CDR3 is TGTGCCACCGGGGGAGCGGCGGTGGATGGTGTGCAGTTCTTC. It specifies CATGGAAVDGVQFF. The chain carries TRBV19 and TRBJ2-1; D possibly corresponds to TRBD2 (6 bases). CDR3 length: 14 residues. Per the germline V gene, CDR1 is LNHDA and CDR2 is SQIVND (reference sequence). V lost 10 bases to trimming and J lost 12 bases, with 25 bases between them.